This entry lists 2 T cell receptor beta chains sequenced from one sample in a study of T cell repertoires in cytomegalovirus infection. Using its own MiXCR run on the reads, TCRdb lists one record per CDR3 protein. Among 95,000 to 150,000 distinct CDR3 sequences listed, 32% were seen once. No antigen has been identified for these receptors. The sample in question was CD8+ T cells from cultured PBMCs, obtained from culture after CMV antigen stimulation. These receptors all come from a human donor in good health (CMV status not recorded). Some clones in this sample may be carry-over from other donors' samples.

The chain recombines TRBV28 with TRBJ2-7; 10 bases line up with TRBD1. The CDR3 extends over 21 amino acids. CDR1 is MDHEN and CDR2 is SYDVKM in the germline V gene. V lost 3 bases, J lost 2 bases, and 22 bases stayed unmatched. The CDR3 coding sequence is TGTGCCAGCAGTTTGAGGGGGGGTGGGACAGGGGTGTTTTGGATGACCTACGAGCAGTACTTC. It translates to CASSLRGGGTGVFWMTYEQYF.

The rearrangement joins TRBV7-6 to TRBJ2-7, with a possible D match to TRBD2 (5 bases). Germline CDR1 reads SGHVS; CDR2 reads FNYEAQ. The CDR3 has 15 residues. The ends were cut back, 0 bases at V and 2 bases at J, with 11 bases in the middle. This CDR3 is CASSLAAGVAYEQYF. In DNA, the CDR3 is TGTGCCAGCAGCTTAGCGGCCGGGGTAGCCTACGAGCAGTACTTC.